Listed below are T cell receptor beta chains from one sample, sequenced in a study of cytomegalovirus exposure and HLA in healthy donors. Clones were read by immunoSEQ multiplex PCR, and TCRdb kept only the in-frame ones, dropping some. Of some 120,000 clones in the sample, 74% were seen once. Sequenced: PBMCs. The source is a woman aged 45-65 years in good health and CMV-seropositive. CDR3s leave out the opening cysteine and the closing phenylalanine or tryptophan.

v_call,cdr3_aa
TRBV30,AFDRHKNIQY
TRBV21-1,ASSARLAGYEETQY
TRBV4-1,ASSQDLQGFGSPLH
TRBV12-5,ASGLAGEQRETQY
TRBV5-1,ASKTSVLNEQY
TRBV7-2,ASSLGLASYEQY
TRBV6-5,ASSRKDSSSPLH
TRBV6-6,ASSYSDRGRQPQH
TRBV9,ASSPRTGFDEQY
TRBV5-1,ASSSTTGGDQPQH
TRBV30,AWSSPVFNEKLF
TRBV5-4,ASSFGGPSDSYNYGYT
TRBV19,ASHAGGEPRTQY
TRBV29-1,SVGRDSSNTQY
TRBV6-6,ASTRTSGSTDTQY
TRBV7-6,ASSLAGGEGETQY
TRBV5-1,ASSSTGDTEAF
TRBV25-1,ASKGQRPEETQY
TRBV27,ASSIAAGTQY
TRBV5-6,ASSLRSDNSPLH
TRBV6-4,ASSQASGTEAF
TRBV5-6,ASSFPGGVGSPLH
TRBV18,ASSPNTGGNTIY
TRBV7-2,ASSLLGQGYEQY
TRBV11-2,ASSFGTRADTQY
TRBV25-1,ASSDLYYNEQF
TRBV30,AWDRGDEQY
TRBV4-3,ASSQGRNTEAF
TRBV6-1,ASPKLRLGPETQY
TRBV7-9,ASSEYEKLF
TRBV18,ASSPGQRRETQY
TRBV5-5,ASSQGQFYT
TRBV9,ASSARRPAGGSYEQY
TRBV6-1,ASSGTGRSNEKLF
TRBV11-3,ASSTSGGGY
TRBV7-8,ASSTPRTGANVLT
TRBV18,ASSRGTGDSPLH
TRBV6-5,ASSATRVGSEAQH
TRBV6-5,ASRGARDTQY
TRBV27,ASSGGAGGSFGELF
TRBV14,ASSQDRGTEAF
TRBV19,ASSLGGEQPQH
TRBV6-1,ASSVGQDFEKLF
TRBV7-6,ASSSRDRTYEQY
TRBV2,ASSERGETQY
TRBV11-3,ASSLGPNEQF
TRBV10-3,AISDLPGDTQY
TRBV5-1,ASSSIAGAGETQY
TRBV6-5,AARTAGGANGYT
TRBV27,PSSLAPGVGEKLF
TRBV4-1,ASSQDRAPGRNEQY
TRBV29-1,SVTGHLNTEAF
TRBV2,ASSEGRTGGDQPQH
TRBV23-1,ASSQSPRRDRDLTDTQY
TRBV5-1,ASSSGTVPLH
TRBV18,ASSYNTDTQY
TRBV18,ASSLAGKETQY
TRBV5-4,ASGRDSVNEKLF